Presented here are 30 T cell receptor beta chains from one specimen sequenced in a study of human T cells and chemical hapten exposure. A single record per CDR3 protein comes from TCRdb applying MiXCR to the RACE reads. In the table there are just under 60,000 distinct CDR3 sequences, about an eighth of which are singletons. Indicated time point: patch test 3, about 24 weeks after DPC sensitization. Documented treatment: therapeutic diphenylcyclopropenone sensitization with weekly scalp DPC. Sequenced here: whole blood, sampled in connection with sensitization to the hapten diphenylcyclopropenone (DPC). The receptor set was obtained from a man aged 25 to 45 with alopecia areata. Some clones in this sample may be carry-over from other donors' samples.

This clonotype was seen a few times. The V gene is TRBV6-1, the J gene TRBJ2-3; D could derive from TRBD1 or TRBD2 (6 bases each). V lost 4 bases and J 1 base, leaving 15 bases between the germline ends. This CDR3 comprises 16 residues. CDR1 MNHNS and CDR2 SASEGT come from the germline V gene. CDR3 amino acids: CASSAVGGGGTDTQYF. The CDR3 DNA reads TGTGCCAGCAGTGCAGTGGGGGGCGGCGGCACAGATACGCAGTATTTT.

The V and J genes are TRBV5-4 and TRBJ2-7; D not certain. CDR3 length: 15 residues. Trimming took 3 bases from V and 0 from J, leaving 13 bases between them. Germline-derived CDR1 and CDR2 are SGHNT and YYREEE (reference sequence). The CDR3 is CASSSQTDSSYEQYF. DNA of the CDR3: TGTGCCAGCAGCTCCCAAACGGATAGCTCCTACGAGCAGTACTTC.

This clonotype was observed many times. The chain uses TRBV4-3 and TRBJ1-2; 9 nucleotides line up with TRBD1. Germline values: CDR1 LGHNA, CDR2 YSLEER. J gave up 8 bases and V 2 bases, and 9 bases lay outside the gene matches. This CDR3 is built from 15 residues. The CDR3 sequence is CASSQNRGTGTGYTF. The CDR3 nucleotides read TGCGCCAGCAGCCAAAATCGCGGGACAGGGACCGGCTACACCTTC.

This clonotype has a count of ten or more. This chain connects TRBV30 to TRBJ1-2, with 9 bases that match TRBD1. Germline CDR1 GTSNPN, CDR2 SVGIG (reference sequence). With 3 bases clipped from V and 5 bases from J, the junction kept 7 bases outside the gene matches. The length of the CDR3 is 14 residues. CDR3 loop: CAWRQQGAWYGYTF. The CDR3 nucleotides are TGTGCCTGGAGGCAACAGGGGGCTTGGTATGGCTACACCTTC.

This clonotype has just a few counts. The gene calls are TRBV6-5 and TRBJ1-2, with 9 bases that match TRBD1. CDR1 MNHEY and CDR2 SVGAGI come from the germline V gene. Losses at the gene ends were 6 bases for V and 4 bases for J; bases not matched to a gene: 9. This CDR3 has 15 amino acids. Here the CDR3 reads CASRLTGTGTYGYTF. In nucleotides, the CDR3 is TGTGCCAGCAGACTCACCGGGACAGGGACCTATGGCTACACCTTC.

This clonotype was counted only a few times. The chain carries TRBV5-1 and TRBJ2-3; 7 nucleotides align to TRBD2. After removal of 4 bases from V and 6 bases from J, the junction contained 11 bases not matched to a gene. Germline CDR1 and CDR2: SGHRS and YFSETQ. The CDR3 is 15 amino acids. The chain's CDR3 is CASSVEASSGDTQYF. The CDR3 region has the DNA TGCGCCAGCAGCGTTGAGGCCTCTAGCGGTGATACGCAGTATTTT.

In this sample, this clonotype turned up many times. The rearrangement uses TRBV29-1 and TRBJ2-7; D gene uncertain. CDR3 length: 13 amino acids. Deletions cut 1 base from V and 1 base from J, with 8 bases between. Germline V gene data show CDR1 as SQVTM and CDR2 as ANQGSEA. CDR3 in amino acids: CSVEVHSSYEQYF. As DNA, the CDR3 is TGCAGCGTTGAAGTTCACAGTTCCTACGAGCAGTACTTC.

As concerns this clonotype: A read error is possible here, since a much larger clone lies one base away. CDR3 region: CASRVGGNEELFF. As DNA, the CDR3 is TGTGCCAGCAGAGTCGGAGGAAATGAAGAACTGTTTTTT. The V gene is TRBV6-1, the J gene TRBJ1-4; D gene uncertain. The CDR3 covers 13 residues. CDR1 and CDR2 (germline): MNHNS, SASEGT.

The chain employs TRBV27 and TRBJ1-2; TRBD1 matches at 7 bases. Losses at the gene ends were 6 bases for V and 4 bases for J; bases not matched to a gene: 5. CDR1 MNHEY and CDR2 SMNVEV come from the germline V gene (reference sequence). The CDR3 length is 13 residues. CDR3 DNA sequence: TGTGCCAGCAGCCAGACAGGGACCTATGGCTACACCTTC. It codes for CASSQTGTYGYTF.

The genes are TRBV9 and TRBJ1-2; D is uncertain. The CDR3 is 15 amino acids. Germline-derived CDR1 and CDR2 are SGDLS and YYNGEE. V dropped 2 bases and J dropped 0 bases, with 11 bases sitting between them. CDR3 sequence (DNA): TGTGCCAGCAGCGTTGAGCAGGACCCTAACTATGGCTACACCTTC. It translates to CASSVEQDPNYGYTF. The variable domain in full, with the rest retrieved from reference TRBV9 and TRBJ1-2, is DSGVTQTPKHLITATGQRVTLRCSPRSGDLSVYWYQQSLDQGLQFLIQYYNGEERAKGNILERFSAQQFPDLHSELNLSSLELGDSALYFCASSVEQDPNYGYTFGSGTRLTVV.

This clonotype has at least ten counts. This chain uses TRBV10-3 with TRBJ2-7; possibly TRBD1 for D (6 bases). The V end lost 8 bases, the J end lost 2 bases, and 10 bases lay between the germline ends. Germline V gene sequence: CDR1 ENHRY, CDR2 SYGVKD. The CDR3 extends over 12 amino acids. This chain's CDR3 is CAILDSTYEQYF. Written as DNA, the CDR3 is TGTGCCATCCTGGACAGTACCTACGAGCAGTACTTC.

The CDR3 is CASSLLSGGGNTIYF. In nucleotides, the CDR3 is TGTGCCAGCAGTTTATTATCAGGGGGAGGAAACACCATATATTTT. This sequence joins TRBV28 and TRBJ1-3; 7 bases agree with TRBD1. With V trimmed by 1 base and J by 4 bases, 4 bases remained unmatched. This CDR3 has 15 residues. Germline V gives CDR1 MDHEN, CDR2 SYDVKM.

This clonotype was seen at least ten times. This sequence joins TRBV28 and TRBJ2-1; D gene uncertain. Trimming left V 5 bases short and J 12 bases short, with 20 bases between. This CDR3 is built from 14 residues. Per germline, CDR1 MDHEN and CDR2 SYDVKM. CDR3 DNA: TGTGCCAGCAGTGTCCCAAGGCCCGCGGTCGGGCAGTTCTTC. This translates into CASSVPRPAVGQFF.

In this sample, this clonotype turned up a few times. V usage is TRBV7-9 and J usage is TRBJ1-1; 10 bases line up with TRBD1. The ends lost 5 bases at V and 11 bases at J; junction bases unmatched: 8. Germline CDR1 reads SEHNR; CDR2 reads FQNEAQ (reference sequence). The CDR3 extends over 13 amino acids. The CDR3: CASSDRGPMLAFF. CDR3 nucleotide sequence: TGTGCCAGCAGCGACAGGGGGCCCATGTTGGCTTTCTTT.

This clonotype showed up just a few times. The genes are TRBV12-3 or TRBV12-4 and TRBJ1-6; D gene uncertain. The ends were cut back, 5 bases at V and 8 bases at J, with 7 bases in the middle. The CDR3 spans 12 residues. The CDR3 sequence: CASSPGYSPLHF. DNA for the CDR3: TGTGCCAGCAGTCCCGGGTATTCACCCCTCCACTTT.

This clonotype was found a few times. CDR3 coding DNA: TGTGCCAGCAGCGAAAACGGACGGGCGGCTAATGAAAAACTGTTTTTT. Translated, it gives CASSENGRAANEKLFF. The gene calls are TRBV6-2 or TRBV6-3 and TRBJ1-4, with D unclear. Germline lookup yields CDR1 MNHEY and CDR2 SVGEGT. This CDR3 has 16 amino acids. Trimming shortened V by 6 bases and J by 3 bases, and 17 bases separated the two germline ends.

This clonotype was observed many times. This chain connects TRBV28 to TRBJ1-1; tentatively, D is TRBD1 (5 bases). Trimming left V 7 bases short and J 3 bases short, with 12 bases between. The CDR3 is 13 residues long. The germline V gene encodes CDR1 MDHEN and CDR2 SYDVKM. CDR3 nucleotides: TGTGCCAGCACCCCTGACAGTCACACTGAAGCTTTCTTT. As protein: CASTPDSHTEAFF.

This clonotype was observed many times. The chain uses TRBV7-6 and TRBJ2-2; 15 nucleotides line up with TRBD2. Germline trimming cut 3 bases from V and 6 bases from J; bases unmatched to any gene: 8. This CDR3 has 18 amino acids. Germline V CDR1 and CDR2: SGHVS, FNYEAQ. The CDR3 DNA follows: TGTGCCAGCAGCTTTTCCACCGGACTAGCGGGGGGGGCCGGGGAGCTGTTTTTT. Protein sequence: CASSFSTGLAGGAGELFF.

The CDR3 region has the DNA TGTGCCAGCAGTTACGGACAGGGACCCTCGCAAGCAAACACTGAAGCTTTCTTT. This sequence encodes CASSYGQGPSQANTEAFF. The chain recombines TRBV6-6 with TRBJ1-1; TRBD1 matches 8 bases. This CDR3 spans 18 amino acids. Germline V gives CDR1 MNHNY, CDR2 SVGAGI (reference sequence). V shed 2 bases, J shed 2 bases, and the junction held 13 bases outside the gene matches.

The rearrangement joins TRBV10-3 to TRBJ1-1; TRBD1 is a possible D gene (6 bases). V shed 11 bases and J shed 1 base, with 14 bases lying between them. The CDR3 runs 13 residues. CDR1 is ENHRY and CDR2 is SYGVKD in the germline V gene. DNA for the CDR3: TGTGCCGGCGCTCAAGGGGGGAACACTGAAGCTTTCTTT. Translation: CAGAQGGNTEAFF.

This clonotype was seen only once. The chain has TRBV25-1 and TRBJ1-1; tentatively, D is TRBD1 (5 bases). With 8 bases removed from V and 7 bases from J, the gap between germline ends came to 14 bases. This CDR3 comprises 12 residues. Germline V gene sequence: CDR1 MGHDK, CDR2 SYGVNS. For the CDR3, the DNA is TGTGCCAGCTTTAGGGGTGAGGGTGAAGCTTTCTTT. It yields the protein CASFRGEGEAFF.

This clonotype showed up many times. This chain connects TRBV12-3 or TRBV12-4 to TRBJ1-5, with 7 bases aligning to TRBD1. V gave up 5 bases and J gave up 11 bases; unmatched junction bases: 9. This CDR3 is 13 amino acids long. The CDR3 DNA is TGTGCCAGCAGTCTTCAGGGGGAGGGGGCCCAGCATTTT. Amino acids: CASSLQGEGAQHF.

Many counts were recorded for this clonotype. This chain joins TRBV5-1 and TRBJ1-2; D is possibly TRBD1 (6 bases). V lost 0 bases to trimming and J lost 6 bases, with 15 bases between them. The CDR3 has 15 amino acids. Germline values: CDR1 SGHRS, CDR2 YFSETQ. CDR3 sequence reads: CASSLVSPGGDGYTF. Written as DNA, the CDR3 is TGCGCCAGCAGCTTGGTGTCACCCGGGGGCGATGGCTACACCTTC.

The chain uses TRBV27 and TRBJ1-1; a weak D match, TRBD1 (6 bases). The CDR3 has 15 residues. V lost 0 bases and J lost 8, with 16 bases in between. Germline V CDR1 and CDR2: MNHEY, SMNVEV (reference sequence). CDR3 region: CASSLSRGGAGEAFF. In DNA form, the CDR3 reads TGTGCCAGCAGTTTATCGCGAGGGGGGGCCGGAGAAGCTTTCTTT.

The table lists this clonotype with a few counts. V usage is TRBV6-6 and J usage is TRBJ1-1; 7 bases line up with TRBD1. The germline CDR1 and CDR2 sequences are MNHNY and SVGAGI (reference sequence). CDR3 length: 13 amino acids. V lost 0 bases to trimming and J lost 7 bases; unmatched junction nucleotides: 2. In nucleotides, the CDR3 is TGTGCCAGCAGTTACTCGAGACAGGGTGAAGCTTTCTTT. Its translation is CASSYSRQGEAFF.

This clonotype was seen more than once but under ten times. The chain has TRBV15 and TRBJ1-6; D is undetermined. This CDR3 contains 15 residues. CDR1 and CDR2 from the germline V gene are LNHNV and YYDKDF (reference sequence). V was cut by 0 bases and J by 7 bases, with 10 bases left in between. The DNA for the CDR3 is TGTGCCACCAGCAGAGATAGGGCTCCGAATTCACCCCTCCACTTT. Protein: CATSRDRAPNSPLHF.

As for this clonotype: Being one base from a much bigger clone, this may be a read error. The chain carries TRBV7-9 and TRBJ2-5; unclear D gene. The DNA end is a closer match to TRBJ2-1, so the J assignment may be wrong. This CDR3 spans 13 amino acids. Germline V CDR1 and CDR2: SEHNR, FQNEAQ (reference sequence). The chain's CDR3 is CASSLRNQETQFF. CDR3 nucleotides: TGTGCCAGCAGCTTGCGGAACCAAGAGACCCAGTTCTTC.

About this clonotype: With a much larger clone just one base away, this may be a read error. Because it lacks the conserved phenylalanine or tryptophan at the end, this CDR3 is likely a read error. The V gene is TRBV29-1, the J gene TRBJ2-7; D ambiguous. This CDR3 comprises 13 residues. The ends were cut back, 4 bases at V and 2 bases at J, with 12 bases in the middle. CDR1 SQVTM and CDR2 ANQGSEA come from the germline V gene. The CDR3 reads CSVVPLTPYEQYS. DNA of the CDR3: TGCAGCGTTGTCCCACTAACCCCCTACGAGCAGTACTCC.

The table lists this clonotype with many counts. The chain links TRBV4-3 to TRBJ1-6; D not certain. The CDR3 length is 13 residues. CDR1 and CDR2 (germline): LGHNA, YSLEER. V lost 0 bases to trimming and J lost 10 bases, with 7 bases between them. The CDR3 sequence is CASSQDPVSPLHF. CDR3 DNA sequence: TGCGCCAGCAGCCAAGACCCGGTCTCACCCCTCCACTTT.

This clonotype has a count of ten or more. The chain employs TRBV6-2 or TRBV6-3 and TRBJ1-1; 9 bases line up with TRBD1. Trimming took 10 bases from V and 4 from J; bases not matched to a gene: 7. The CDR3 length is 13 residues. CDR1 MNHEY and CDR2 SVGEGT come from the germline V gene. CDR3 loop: CATDRGRGTEAFF. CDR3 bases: TGTGCCACTGACAGGGGGAGGGGCACTGAAGCTTTCTTT.